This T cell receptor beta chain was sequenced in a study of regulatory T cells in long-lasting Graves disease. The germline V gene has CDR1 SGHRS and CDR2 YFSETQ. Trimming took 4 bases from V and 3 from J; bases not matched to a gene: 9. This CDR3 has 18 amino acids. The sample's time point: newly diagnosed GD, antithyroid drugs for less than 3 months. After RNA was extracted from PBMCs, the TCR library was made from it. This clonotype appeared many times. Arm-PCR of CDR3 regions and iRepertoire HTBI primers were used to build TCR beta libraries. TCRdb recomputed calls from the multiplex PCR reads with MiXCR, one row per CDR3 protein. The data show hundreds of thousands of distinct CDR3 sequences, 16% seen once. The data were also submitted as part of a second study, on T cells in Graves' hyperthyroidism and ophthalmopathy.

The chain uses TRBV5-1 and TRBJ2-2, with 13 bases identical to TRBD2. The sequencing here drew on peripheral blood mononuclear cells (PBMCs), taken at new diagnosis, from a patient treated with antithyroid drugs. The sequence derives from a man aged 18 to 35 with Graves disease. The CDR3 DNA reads TGCGCCAGCAGCCCCGGACTAGCGGGAGACTATCACACCGGGGAGCTGTTTTTT. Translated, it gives CASSPGLAGDYHTGELFF.